This T cell receptor (beta chain) was recorded in a study of beta chain features in type 1 diabetes. Worth noting for this clone: The antigen remains unidentified.

Looked up from germline, CDR1 is SQVTM and CDR2 is ANQGSEA. This CDR3 is built from 13 residues. The V and J ends lost 6 bases and 8 bases, in that order; junction bases with no gene match: 5. Study-level points and caveats: Moderate yet significant TCRB CDR3 shortening was seen in Type 1 diabetes patients in all four CD4+ subsets.

The investigators reverse transcribed all of the isolated RNA, so they sequenced expressed TCRB transcripts. Some 3.3 million reads per sample on average were obtained from naive, central memory and regulatory T cell samples. Clones were sequenced by immunoSEQ multiplex PCR, and TCRdb holds only the in-frame ones, with some missing. The repertoire consists of under 200,000 clones, with roughly 9.1% occurring once and the leading ten covering over 2%. Each sorted fraction was over 98% pure. This TCR derives from a young woman in good health. The V gene is TRBV29-1, the J gene TRBJ1-6, with 9 bases lining up with TRBD1. Sample: central memory CD4+ T cells from blood. The CDR3 DNA is TGCAGCGTCCGGGACAGGGCCTATTCACCCCTCCACTTT. Amino acid sequence: CSVRDRAYSPLHF.